These 18 T cell receptor beta chains originate from one sample sequenced in a study of CD8 T cells in ankylosing spondylitis. TCRdb re-called the 5' RACE reads through MiXCR, storing one row per CDR3 protein. The repertoire has about 140,000 distinct CDR3 sequences, 6.5% to 8.5% of them found once; the top ten carry 7.3%. The sequenced material came from synovial fluid, either unsorted or a sorted T cell fraction (not recorded which). Source of these receptors: a male donor with ankylosing spondylitis.

At least ten counts were recorded for this clonotype. This sequence joins TRBV7-9 and TRBJ2-2, with 9 bases fitting TRBD1. This CDR3 region has 16 residues. CDR1 is SEHNR, CDR2 FQNEAQ, per germline (reference sequence). V lost 5 bases and J lost 4; bases outside the gene matches: 8. CDR3: CASSSGTGRRTGELFF. The CDR3 coding sequence is TGTGCCAGCAGCAGCGGGACAGGGCGGCGCACCGGGGAGCTGTTTTTT.

Only a few counts were recorded for this clonotype. J is TRBJ2-1 and V is TRBV10-3; possible D gene TRBD2, 6 bases. V was cut by 6 bases and J by 10 bases, with 16 bases left in between. CDR1 ENHRY and CDR2 SYGVKD come from the germline V gene. The CDR3 totals 13 residues. CDR3 residues: CAIREGGLGEQFF. The CDR3 nucleotides read TGTGCCATCAGGGAGGGTGGACTGGGCGAGCAGTTCTTC.

The chain carries TRBV29-1 and TRBJ1-2; 8 bases agree with TRBD1. Germline CDR1 is SQVTM and CDR2 is ANQGSEA. V lost 5 bases to trimming and J lost 4 bases; unmatched junction nucleotides: 6. The CDR3 runs to 13 residues. The CDR3 nucleotides are TGCAGCGTTACGGACAGGGATCCCTATGGCTACACCTTC. Protein product: CSVTDRDPYGYTF.

This clonotype was observed a few times. The V and J genes are TRBV5-1 and TRBJ2-7; D could derive from TRBD1 or TRBD2 (5 bases each). The CDR3 is 15 amino acids. Trimming took off 4 bases at V and 1 base at J, with 15 bases between the two ends. The V gene's germline CDR1 is SGHRS and CDR2 YFSETQ. The CDR3 DNA reads TGCGCCAGCAGCCCGTCGGCGAGGGGATCCTACGAGCAGTACTTC. As protein: CASSPSARGSYEQYF.

This sequence joins TRBV27 and TRBJ1-1, with TRBD1 as a possible D gene (6 bases). The germline V gene encodes CDR1 MNHEY and CDR2 SMNVEV (reference sequence). CDR3 length equals 14 residues. V was shortened by 5 bases and J by 1 base, with 11 bases between the two germline ends. CDR3 bases: TGTGCCAGCAGTCCAGGGGACTCGAACACTGAAGCTTTCTTT. This translates into CASSPGDSNTEAFF.

Ten or more counts support this clonotype. The chain joins TRBV20-1 to TRBJ1-2; 9 positions agree with TRBD1. The V gene's germline CDR1 is DFQATT and CDR2 SNEGSKA (reference sequence). The CDR3 runs 13 residues. After removal of 6 bases from V and 7 bases from J, the junction contained 9 bases not matched to a gene. CDR3 sequence (DNA): TGCAGTGCCAGGGACAGGGTGGCGGGTGGCTACACCTTC. Encoded protein: CSARDRVAGGYTF.

This clonotype was counted at least ten times. The V call is TRBV5-1, the J call TRBJ2-3, with D perhaps TRBD1 (5 bases). The CDR3 covers 15 residues. Trimming stripped 0 bases from V and 1 base from J, with 9 bases between. Germline lookup yields CDR1 SGHRS and CDR2 YFSETQ. CDR3 amino acids: CASSLDRYRTDTQYF. As DNA, the CDR3 is TGCGCCAGCAGCTTGGACAGGTATCGCACAGATACGCAGTATTTT.

This clonotype was seen many times. The J gene is TRBJ1-2, the V gene TRBV27, with D uncertain. Trimming cost V 3 bases and J 8 bases, with 13 bases left between them. Germline V gene lookup returns CDR1 MNHEY and CDR2 SMNVEV (reference sequence). CDR3 size: 13 residues. CDR3 sequence (DNA): TGTGCCAGCAGTTTCGCAGACCCCATGGGCTACACCTTC. Its protein product is CASSFADPMGYTF.

This clonotype was seen more than once but under ten times. The chain uses TRBV15 and TRBJ1-5, with 8 bases identical to TRBD1. The V segment lost 2 bases and the J segment 0 bases; nucleotides outside the gene matches: 15. Germline CDR1 reads LNHNV; CDR2 reads YYDKDF (reference sequence). This CDR3 region has 20 residues. The CDR3 reads CATSRRATGATSYSNQPQHF. CDR3 DNA sequence: TGTGCCACCAGCAGACGGGCGACAGGGGCGACGTCCTATAGCAATCAGCCCCAGCATTTT.

There are a few counts of this clonotype. This sequence joins TRBV11-2 and TRBJ2-1; 7 bases are a match to TRBD1. Germline V lookup: CDR1 SGHAT, CDR2 FQNNGV. The CDR3 is 20 residues long. The J segment lost 0 bases and the V segment lost 1 base, leaving 15 bases of the junction unmatched. CDR3 amino acids: CASSLGRIVPGGHSYNEQFF. DNA for the CDR3: TGTGCCAGCAGCTTAGGGAGGATTGTACCAGGGGGTCACTCCTACAATGAGCAGTTCTTC. Combining the CDR3 with reference TRBV11-2 and TRBJ2-1 gives the whole variable domain EAGVAQSPRYKIIEKRQSVAFWCNPISGHATLYWYQQILGQGPKLLIQFQNNGVVDDSQLPKDRFSAERLKGVDSTLKIQPAKLEDSAVYLCASSLGRIVPGGHSYNEQFFGPGTRLTVL.

The rearrangement uses TRBV10-3 and TRBJ1-5; no firm D call. Germline-derived CDR1 and CDR2 are ENHRY and SYGVKD. V lost 3 bases and J lost 6, with 9 bases in between. The CDR3 totals 13 residues. CDR3 in DNA: TGTGCCATCAGTGAAGGCTTGTTTCAGCCCCAGCATTTT. The encoded protein is CAISEGLFQPQHF.

At least ten counts were recorded for this clonotype. The chain carries TRBV7-2 and TRBJ1-5; a possible D gene is TRBD1 (6 bases). Per germline, CDR1 SGHTA and CDR2 FQGNSA. The CDR3 totals 14 residues. V shed 6 bases and J shed 4 bases, with 13 bases lying between them. CDR3 in DNA: TGTGCCAGCAGTCAACAGGGATATAATCAGCCCCAGCATTTT. Its translation: CASSQQGYNQPQHF. Complete variable domain (other parts from reference TRBV7-2 and TRBJ1-5): GAGVSQSPSNKVTEKGKDVELRCDPISGHTALYWYRQSLGQGLEFLIYFQGNSAPDKSGLPSDRFSAERTGGSVSTLTIQRTQQEDSAVYLCASSQQGYNQPQHFGDGTRLSIL.

The sample holds many counts of this clonotype. The chain combines TRBV20-1 with TRBJ2-3; 8 positions match TRBD2. The V gene end was trimmed by 5 bases and the J gene end by 8 bases; junction bases not matched to a gene: 6. Germline CDR1 is DFQATT and CDR2 is SNEGSKA (reference sequence). The CDR3 spans 12 residues. DNA of the CDR3: TGCAGTGCTCATCCCGGGGGGGGTACGCAGTATTTT. Translation: CSAHPGGGTQYF.

This clonotype has only a few counts. The chain couples TRBV6-2 or TRBV6-3 to TRBJ2-7, with D maybe TRBD1 (6 bases). CDR1 and CDR2 (germline): MNHEY, SVGEGT. V was shortened by 2 bases and J by 2 bases, with 10 bases between the two germline ends. The CDR3 has 14 amino acids. This CDR3 is CASSYGTPPYEQYF. For the CDR3, the DNA is TGTGCCAGCAGTTACGGGACACCGCCCTACGAGCAGTACTTC.

At least ten counts were recorded for this clonotype. The chain links TRBV7-2 to TRBJ2-2, with TRBD1 identical over 11 bases. This CDR3 contains 14 residues. The trim removed 6 bases at V and 6 bases at J, leaving 3 bases unmatched. The germline gives CDR1 SGHTA, CDR2 FQGNSA. The CDR3 is CASRPDRGPGELFF. CDR3 DNA: TGTGCCAGCAGACCGGACAGGGGGCCCGGGGAGCTGTTTTTT.

This clonotype appeared many times. The chain links TRBV20-1 to TRBJ1-1, with D hard to call. Germline loops: CDR1 DFQATT, CDR2 SNEGSKA (reference sequence). Trimming removed 2 bases at V and 1 base at J, with 11 bases between. This CDR3 contains 14 residues. The CDR3 loop reads CSARRRTGNTEAFF. Here the CDR3 DNA reads TGCAGTGCTAGACGGAGGACGGGGAACACTGAAGCTTTCTTT.

The genes are TRBV20-1 and TRBJ2-5; unclear D gene. Germline V gene sequence: CDR1 DFQATT, CDR2 SNEGSKA (reference sequence). The V and J ends lost 0 bases and 5 bases respectively, with 10 bases between them. The CDR3 extends over 13 amino acids. The CDR3 DNA is TGCAGTGCTAGAGAATACATAACGGAGACCCAGTACTTC. Translation: CSAREYITETQYF.

Comments on this clonotype: A much larger clone lies a single base off, so this may be a read error. The chain has TRBV7-9 and TRBJ2-1; D gene ambiguous. Trimming stripped 5 bases from V and 7 bases from J, with 15 bases between. CDR3 length: 14 residues. Germline CDR1 and CDR2: SEHNR and FQNEAQ (reference sequence). The CDR3 DNA follows: TGTGCCAGCAGCCTATTGGTCTCGGGTAATGAGCAGTTCTTC. This translates into CASSLLVSGNEQFF.